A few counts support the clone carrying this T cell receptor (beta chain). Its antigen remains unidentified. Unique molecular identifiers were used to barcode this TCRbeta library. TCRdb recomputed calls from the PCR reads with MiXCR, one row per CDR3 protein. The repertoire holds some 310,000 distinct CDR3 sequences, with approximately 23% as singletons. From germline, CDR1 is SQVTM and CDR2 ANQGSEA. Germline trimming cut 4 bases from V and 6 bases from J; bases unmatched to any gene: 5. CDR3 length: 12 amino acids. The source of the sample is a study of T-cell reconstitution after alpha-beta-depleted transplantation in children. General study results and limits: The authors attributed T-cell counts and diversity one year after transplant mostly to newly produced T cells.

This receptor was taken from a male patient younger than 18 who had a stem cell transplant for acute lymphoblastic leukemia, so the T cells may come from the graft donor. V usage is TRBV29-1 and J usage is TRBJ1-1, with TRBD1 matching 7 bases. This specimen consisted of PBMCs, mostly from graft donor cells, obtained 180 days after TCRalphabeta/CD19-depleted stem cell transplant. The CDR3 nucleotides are TGCAGCGTTGTTGGACAGGTAGCTGAAGCTTTCTTT. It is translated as CSVVGQVAEAFF.